The next 24 T cell receptor beta chains were all read from a single sample in a study of blood T cell repertoires in COVID-19. Clones were read by immunoSEQ multiplex PCR, and TCRdb kept only the in-frame ones, dropping some. The top ten clones hold around 3.1% of a sample with some 150,000 clones, roughly 80% of them seen once. Specimen: peripheral blood. All receptors come from a woman older than 75 with acute or convalescent COVID-19.

This rearrangement joins TRBV25-1 to TRBJ2-2; weak D call: TRBD1 (6 bases). The germline V gene has CDR1 MGHDK and CDR2 SYGVNS. With 7 bases removed from V and 4 bases from J, the gap between germline ends came to 16 bases. The CDR3 runs 15 residues. The chain's CDR3 is CASIPGTPGTGELFF. CDR3 DNA sequence: TGTGCCAGCATCCCAGGGACACCGGGCACCGGGGAGCTGTTTTTT.

The CDR3 spells CATMWAGGNQPQHF. The CDR3 DNA follows: TGTGCCACCATGTGGGCAGGGGGCAATCAGCCCCAGCATTTT. J is TRBJ1-5 and V is TRBV24-1; D is perhaps TRBD1 (6 bases). V shed 8 bases and J shed 2 bases, with 12 bases lying between them. The CDR3 extends over 14 amino acids. CDR1 KGHDR and CDR2 SFDVKD come from the germline V gene.

This clone was seen a handful of times. The chain links TRBV12-2 to TRBJ1-4; the table names TRBD1, a call not compared with the DNA. TRBV12-2 is annotated as a pseudogene. This CDR3 has 17 residues. The CDR3 nucleotides are TGTGCAAGTCGCCCCCGGGACAGGGACATCCTCCAAGAAAAACTGTTTTTT. Translating it yields CASRPRDRDILQEKLFF.

The chain employs TRBV19 and TRBJ1-3; D remains unclear. The CDR3 runs to 15 residues. CDR1 and CDR2 (germline): LNHDA, SQIVND (reference sequence). V lost 6 bases, J lost 0 bases, and 12 bases lay in between. CDR3 DNA: TGTGCCAGTAGCCGACCGGGGAGCTCTGGAAACACCATATATTTT. Its protein is CASSRPGSSGNTIYF. The variable domain in full, with the rest retrieved from reference TRBV19 and TRBJ1-3, is DGGITQSPKYLFRKEGQNVTLSCEQNLNHDAMYWYRQDPGQGLRLIYYSQIVNDFQKGDIAEGYSVSREKKESFPLTVTSAQKNPTAFYLCASSRPGSSGNTIYFGEGSWLTVV.

The rearrangement joins TRBV19 to TRBJ1-1; D perhaps matches TRBD1 (5 bases). The V end lost 1 base, the J end lost 3 bases, and 9 bases lay between the germline ends. Germline V lookup: CDR1 LNHDA, CDR2 SQIVND (reference sequence). The CDR3 totals 14 residues. This chain's CDR3 is CASSIGGRDTEAFF. CDR3 in DNA: TGTGCCAGTAGTATAGGTGGCAGGGACACTGAAGCTTTCTTT.

The chain recombines TRBV10-3 with TRBJ2-7, with TRBD2 identical over 8 bases. From germline, CDR1 is ENHRY and CDR2 SYGVKD. V was pared by 4 bases and J by 6 bases, with 14 bases of the junction left unmatched. The CDR3 consists of 16 residues. The CDR3 nucleotides read TGTGCCATCAGTGCGGCGACTTATAGCGGGGTCGGCGAGCAGTACTTC. Translating gives CAISAATYSGVGEQYF.

This chain joins TRBV2 and TRBJ1-6, with D uncertain. Germline CDR1 reads SNHLY; CDR2 reads FYNNEI. The CDR3 loop spans 12 amino acids. V dropped 7 bases and J dropped 5 bases, with 6 bases sitting between them. The CDR3 DNA reads TGTGCCAGCACGGGTGATAATTCACCCCTCCACTTT. The encoded protein is CASTGDNSPLHF.

The chain has TRBV19 and TRBJ1-5; 7 bases align to TRBD1. The length of the CDR3 is 14 residues. The germline CDR1 and CDR2 sequences are LNHDA and SQIVND (reference sequence). J gave up 6 bases and V 3 bases, and 5 bases lay outside the gene matches. CDR3 in amino acids: CASSIRQGGQPQHF. The CDR3 nucleotides read TGTGCCAGTAGTATCCGACAGGGTGGTCAGCCCCAGCATTTT.

The rearrangement uses TRBV29-1 and TRBJ1-2; D might be TRBD1 (6 bases). V was cut by 7 bases and J by 4 bases, with 16 bases left in between. There are 13 residues in the CDR3. Germline values: CDR1 SQVTM, CDR2 ANQGSEA. The CDR3 DNA follows: TGCAGCGCCAAAGGGGGAGATGGCTATGGCTACACCTTC. It codes for CSAKGGDGYGYTF.

J is TRBJ1-6 and V is TRBV6-5; the D is unclear. Trimming left V 4 bases short and J 0 bases short, with 10 bases between. The CDR3 runs to 16 residues. CDR1 and CDR2 from the germline V gene are MNHEY and SVGAGI. This CDR3 is CASSLAVNSYNSPLHF. CDR3 DNA: TGTGCCAGCAGTTTGGCGGTGAACTCCTATAATTCACCCCTCCACTTT.

This sequence joins TRBV24-1 and TRBJ2-1, with 7 nucleotides matching TRBD2. Germline assignment: CDR1 KGHDR and CDR2 SFDVKD. V lost 2 bases to trimming and J lost 8 bases; unmatched junction nucleotides: 11. The CDR3 runs 16 residues. CDR3 region: CATSDSETKGRDEQFF. CDR3 sequence (DNA): TGTGCCACCAGTGATTCGGAGACAAAGGGGAGGGATGAGCAGTTCTTC.

The chain is built from TRBV4-3 and TRBJ1-2; 11 nucleotides line up with TRBD1. The germline gives CDR1 LGHNA, CDR2 YSLEER. V lost 6 bases, J lost 0 bases, and 9 bases stayed unmatched. The length of the CDR3 is 17 residues. For the CDR3, the DNA is TGCGCCAGCAGGCCCGGGACAGGGGGTCGAACTAACTATGGCTACACCTTC. Translation: CASRPGTGGRTNYGYTF.

CDR3 coding DNA: TGTGCCAGTAGTTTTCCTCGACAGGGCAACTATGGCTACACCTTC. Amino acid sequence: CASSFPRQGNYGYTF. V and J are TRBV19 and TRBJ1-2; 7 bases are shared with TRBD1. This CDR3 is built from 15 residues. Germline CDR1 and CDR2: LNHDA and SQIVND (reference sequence). The trim removed 5 bases at V and 2 bases at J, leaving 8 bases unmatched.

The chain is built from TRBV5-1 and TRBJ2-7, with D possibly being TRBD2 (7 bases). Trimming stripped 4 bases from V and 2 bases from J, with 13 bases between. This CDR3 is built from 14 residues. The germline gives CDR1 SGHRS, CDR2 YFSETQ. CDR3 in DNA: TGCGCCAGCAGCGCGGCGGGGGACACCTACGAGCAGTACTTC. Amino acids: CASSAAGDTYEQYF.

This rearrangement joins TRBV30 to TRBJ2-5; no reliable D call. Deletions cut 5 bases from V and 7 bases from J, with 20 bases between. The CDR3 runs to 14 residues. The V gene's germline CDR1 is GTSNPN and CDR2 SVGIG (reference sequence). In DNA form, the CDR3 reads TGTGCCTGGGGTCCCTTACCAAAAAGCGCGACCCAGTACTTC. Protein product: CAWGPLPKSATQYF.

The CDR3, as DNA: TGCGCCAGCAGCCAACCCGGACAGGGGGCGTATGGCTACACCTTC. This encodes CASSQPGQGAYGYTF. The chain is built from TRBV4-1 and TRBJ1-2; 11 nucleotides agree with TRBD1. V shed 2 bases, J shed 5 bases, and the junction held 4 bases outside the gene matches. This CDR3 region has 15 residues. Germline CDR1 reads MGHRA; CDR2 reads YSYEKL.

This clone was seen a few times. The chain employs TRBV3-1 (or the pseudogene TRBV3-2) and TRBJ1-2; D gene unclear. The V end lost 0 bases, the J end lost 7 bases, and 6 bases lay between the germline ends. The CDR3 spans 12 residues. CDR1 is LGHDT and CDR2 is YNNKEL in the germline V gene (reference sequence). The CDR3 sequence is CASSQDSFGYTF. For the CDR3, the DNA is TGTGCCAGCAGCCAAGATTCGTTTGGCTACACCTTC.

The genes are TRBV21-1 and TRBJ2-6; the table's D gene call, TRBD2, was not cross checked with the DNA. TRBV21-1 has pseudogene status. CDR3 length equals 18 residues. CDR3 DNA: TGTGCCAGCAGCCCTCCCGGGACGGAGGGCTCTGGGGCCAACGTCCTGACTTTC. Translation gives CASSPPGTEGSGANVLTF.

This chain joins TRBV5-1 and TRBJ1-4, with unresolved D. This CDR3 region has 15 residues. Trimming took off 1 base at V and 8 bases at J, with 15 bases between the two ends. CDR1 SGHRS and CDR2 YFSETQ come from the germline V gene. CDR3 region: CASSLMAGGGEKLFF. The CDR3 nucleotides read TGCGCCAGCAGCTTGATGGCGGGTGGAGGGGAAAAACTGTTTTTT.

This clone showed up just once. The chain employs TRBV6-1 and TRBJ2-3, with 12 bases fitting TRBD2. The CDR3 covers 16 residues. From germline, CDR1 is MNHNS and CDR2 SASEGT. V gave up 1 base and J gave up 5 bases; unmatched junction bases: 4. The CDR3 DNA reads as TGTGCCAGCAGTGAAGTCACTAGCGGGGGGCGAGATACGCAGTATTTT. It encodes CASSEVTSGGRDTQYF.

CDR3 coding DNA: TGTGCCAGCTCACCTATAGCGGGATCGAACACCGGGGAGCTGTTTTTT. Protein sequence: CASSPIAGSNTGELFF. The V and J genes are TRBV18 and TRBJ2-2; 8 positions agree with TRBD2. The CDR3 extends over 16 amino acids. Germline assignment: CDR1 KGHSH and CDR2 LQKENI. V lost 3 bases to trimming and J lost 0 bases; unmatched junction nucleotides: 3.

Here the CDR3 DNA reads TGTGCCAGCAGTTTATACCGAGACAGGGGGAGCTATGGCTACACCTTC. Protein: CASSLYRDRGSYGYTF. The chain recombines TRBV27 with TRBJ1-2, with 9 bases lining up with TRBD1. Per germline, CDR1 MNHEY and CDR2 SMNVEV (reference sequence). The length of the CDR3 is 16 residues. V lost 1 base, J lost 4 bases, and 7 bases stayed unmatched.

J is TRBJ2-1 and V is TRBV18, with TRBD1 matching 8 bases. With V trimmed by 3 bases and J by 1 base, 8 bases remained unmatched. Germline V CDR1 and CDR2: KGHSH, LQKENI. The CDR3 runs to 17 residues. This CDR3 is CASSPSRGTGSYNEQFF. The CDR3 DNA sequence: TGTGCCAGCTCACCCTCGCGTGGGACAGGTTCCTACAATGAGCAGTTCTTC. Full variable domain (rest looked up from reference TRBV18 and TRBJ2-1): NAGVMQNPRHLVRRRGQEARLRCSPMKGHSHVYWYRQLPEEGLKFMVYLQKENIIDESGMPKERFSAEFPKEGPSILRIQQVVRGDSAAYFCASSPSRGTGSYNEQFFGPGTRLTVL.

This chain joins TRBV7-2 and TRBJ2-1; 7 nucleotides line up with TRBD2. The CDR3 length is 14 residues. CDR1 SGHTA and CDR2 FQGNSA come from the germline V gene. V gave up 3 bases and J gave up 8 bases; unmatched junction bases: 7. The CDR3 loop is CASSLGGGRDEQFF. The CDR3 DNA reads as TGTGCCAGCAGCTTGGGGGGGGGACGGGATGAGCAGTTCTTC.